Reported below is one T cell receptor (beta chain). This clonotype came up many times. Its antigen is unknown. Per-base quality was not reported, and no clone a single base away is much larger than it. TCRdb shows the sequencer as Illumina HiSeq 1500. TCRdb reprocessing: public reads trimmed at Q25 with fastp, clones called with MiXCR, in-frame beta chains kept. All rows with the same CDR3 protein become a single entry with the most common DNA and genes. The sample has around 180,000 distinct CDR3 sequences on record, under 25% of them singletons. The ten largest clones capture roughly 2.9% of the sample. The germline V gene encodes CDR1 SGHTA and CDR2 FQGNSA. From V the trimming removes 5 bases and from J it removes 10 bases, while the gene matches leave 4 bases of the junction unaccounted for. The CDR3 has 14 amino acids, counting the end cysteine and phenylalanine. Only the CDR3 region is kept as DNA, spanning 42 bases read in frame from base 1.

The sample comes from a study of T cell repertoires in cytomegalovirus infection (dated by TCRdb to between 2018 and 2021). Some background on the complete study: Donor HLA type was relevant to the analysis, because carriage of CMV infection together with the matching HLA type was indicated by public TCR beta signatures. What the research found in general, with its limitations: In both this cohort and an independent cohort of approximately 350 donors, the cumulative frequency of public TCR beta family members distinguished carriers of CMV infection plus the relevant HLA type. The ex vivo response was dominated by HLA-C-restricted CMV-specific TCR beta clonotypes, and the single most frequent clonotype in two of eight donors was supplied by these HLA-C-restricted clonotypes.

The sequence links TRBV7-2 to TRBJ1-6; 11 bases in the middle match TRBD1. The source material was PBMCs. The receptor was isolated from a human donor in good health (CMV status not recorded). Some clones in this sample may be carry-over from other donors' samples. The DNA is as follows: TGTGCCAGCAGCGGGGACAGGGGGGGATCACCCCTCCACTTT. This sequence encodes CASSGDRGGSPLHF.